This T cell receptor beta chain emerged from a study of blood T cell repertoires in COVID-19. Study at large: The origin of the acute and convalescent COVID-19 samples was the United States, Italy and Spain. The analysed material was cDNA or gDNA that came from T cells, B-cell-depleted T cells, or PBMCs.

Per the study methods: Estimated nucleated cell counts came from reference gene primer amplification. Assay used: immunoSEQ multiplex PCR; TCRdb lists only in-frame clones, some missing. V and J calls and clone size are given by that table; D and trimming were obtained from the DNA. The sample carries 45,000 to 55,000 clones, about 86% recorded once. The ends were cut back, 4 bases at V and 5 bases at J, with 12 bases in the middle. The CDR3 consists of 13 residues. Germline assignment: CDR1 SGHNT and CDR2 YYREEE (reference sequence). This receptor was taken from a man aged 65-85 years with active COVID-19. The sequenced sample consisted of peripheral blood. This rearrangement joins TRBV5-4 to TRBJ2-5; weak D call: TRBD1 (7 bases). The CDR3 loop is CASSLQGGETQYF. CDR3 nucleotides: TGTGCCAGCAGCCTCCAGGGGGGTGAGACCCAGTACTTC.